This entry lists 20 T cell receptor beta chains sequenced from one sample in a study of cytomegalovirus exposure and HLA in healthy donors. PCR employed 60 Vbeta and 13 Jbeta primers. The table came from immunoSEQ multiplex PCR; TCRdb's copy has only in-frame clones and leaves some out. The sample comprises roughly 200,000 clones, over 75% of which are singletons, and around 2.4% rests with the top ten. Material for sequencing was PBMCs. These receptor sequences come from a man between 60 and 75 years old in good health and CMV-seronegative.

The chain joins TRBV7-2 to TRBJ2-7; no firm D call. This CDR3 spans 13 amino acids. Per the germline V gene, CDR1 is SGHTA and CDR2 is FQGNSA. V was clipped by 0 bases and J by 7 bases, with 10 bases between them. CDR3 residues: CASSLALSLEQYF. CDR3 in DNA: TGTGCCAGCAGCTTAGCTCTCTCGTTGGAGCAGTACTTC. Using reference TRBV7-2 and TRBJ2-7 for the parts outside the CDR3, the full variable domain is GAGVSQSPSNKVTEKGKDVELRCDPISGHTALYWYRQSLGQGLEFLIYFQGNSAPDKSGLPSDRFSAERTGGSVSTLTIQRTQQEDSAVYLCASSLALSLEQYFGPGTRLTVT.

The genes are TRBV29-1 and TRBJ2-1; no definite D call. Germline CDR1 reads SQVTM; CDR2 reads ANQGSEA. There are 12 residues in the CDR3. Trimming took off 5 bases at V and 12 bases at J, with 17 bases between the two ends. DNA of the CDR3: TGCAGCGTTATTCAGTCTAGAGTTGGGCAGTTCTTC. Its translation is CSVIQSRVGQFF.

CDR3 amino acids: CASSQVIAVPDTQYF. For the CDR3, the DNA is TGCGCCAGCAGCCAAGTAATTGCGGTGCCAGATACGCAGTATTTT. The chain carries TRBV4-1 and TRBJ2-3, with D hard to call. The ends were cut back, 1 base at V and 4 bases at J, with 12 bases in the middle. Germline V gene sequence: CDR1 MGHRA, CDR2 YSYEKL. The CDR3 contains 15 residues.

The chain is built from TRBV6-1 and TRBJ1-1; tentative D call: TRBD1 (5 bases). Germline values: CDR1 MNHNS, CDR2 SASEGT. V was trimmed by 6 bases and J by 4 bases, leaving 12 bases between them. The CDR3 runs to 13 residues. This CDR3 is CASRDGGSTEAFF. The CDR3 DNA is TGTGCCAGCAGGGACGGGGGTAGCACTGAAGCTTTCTTT.

This clone was seen only a few times. This rearrangement joins TRBV6-6 to TRBJ1-5; 9 nucleotides match TRBD1. CDR3 length: 15 amino acids. Unmatched junction bases numbered 4, after V lost 6 bases and J lost 1 base. In germline, CDR1 is MNHNY, CDR2 SVGAGI (reference sequence). DNA for the CDR3: TGTGCCAGCAGCCCACAGGGGGCAAGCAATCAGCCCCAGCATTTT. Translating gives CASSPQGASNQPQHF.

The V gene is TRBV19, the J gene TRBJ1-4; TRBD1 aligns across 7 bases. This CDR3 has 16 residues. J lost 1 base, V lost 4 bases, and 6 bases had no gene match. Germline V lookup: CDR1 LNHDA, CDR2 SQIVND (reference sequence). The CDR3 nucleotides read TGTGCCAGTAGTAACAGGGGAGTCGGAACTAATGAAAAACTGTTTTTT. Translating it yields CASSNRGVGTNEKLFF.

J is TRBJ1-2 and V is TRBV27; perhaps TRBD1 as D (6 bases). Between the trimmed V and J ends, which lost 5 bases and 6 bases, there was a span of 13 bases. The CDR3 spans 13 residues. The V gene's germline CDR1 is MNHEY and CDR2 SMNVEV (reference sequence). CDR3 sequence reads: CASSPTRQDGYTF. In DNA form, the CDR3 reads TGTGCCAGCAGTCCGACCCGACAGGATGGCTACACCTTC.

This CDR3 reads CASSPGVPRGLENTIYF. DNA for the CDR3: TGTGCCAGCAGCCCGGGGGTTCCCAGGGGGCTTGAAAACACCATATATTTT. The chain recombines TRBV5-4 with TRBJ1-3, with 8 positions matching TRBD1. Losses at the gene ends were 4 bases for V and 6 bases for J; bases not matched to a gene: 15. Germline CDR1 SGHNT, CDR2 YYREEE (reference sequence). The CDR3 is 17 residues long.

The V call is TRBV5-1, the J call TRBJ2-4; 8 nucleotides match TRBD1. V lost 3 bases to trimming and J lost 6 bases; unmatched junction nucleotides: 8. This CDR3 has 15 residues. Germline CDR1 reads SGHRS; CDR2 reads YFSETQ. The chain's CDR3 is CASSSTGDSRNIQYF. The CDR3 nucleotides are TGCGCCAGCAGCTCGACAGGGGATTCTAGAAACATTCAGTACTTC.

The rearrangement joins TRBV10-1 to TRBJ2-7; no definite D call. The CDR3 sequence is 14 residues long. The germline V gene has CDR1 WNHNN and CDR2 SYGVQD (reference sequence). V shed 0 bases and J shed 0 bases, with 6 bases lying between them. The CDR3 nucleotides read TGCGCCAGCAGTGAGTCAGGAGACTCCTACGAGCAGTACTTC. Protein sequence: CASSESGDSYEQYF.

This chain uses TRBV11-2 with TRBJ2-5; the match to TRBD2 covers 12 bases. V dropped 0 bases and J dropped 8; count of bases not matched to a gene: 10. The CDR3 runs 17 residues. CDR1 and CDR2 from the germline V gene are SGHAT and FQNNGV. Here the CDR3 reads CASSLDLLAGGPSTQYF. CDR3 nucleotides: TGTGCCAGCAGCTTAGATCTTCTAGCGGGGGGGCCTAGTACCCAGTACTTC. The entire variable domain, with the rest obtained from reference TRBV11-2 and TRBJ2-5, is as follows: EAGVAQSPRYKIIEKRQSVAFWCNPISGHATLYWYQQILGQGPKLLIQFQNNGVVDDSQLPKDRFSAERLKGVDSTLKIQPAKLEDSAVYLCASSLDLLAGGPSTQYFGPGTRLLVL.

The V gene is TRBV6-5, the J gene TRBJ2-7; TRBD1 agrees at 9 bases. Germline loops: CDR1 MNHEY, CDR2 SVGAGI. This CDR3 comprises 15 residues. With V trimmed by 6 bases and J by 1 base, 7 bases remained unmatched. The CDR3 sequence: CASRIGTGLSYEQYF. Written as DNA, the CDR3 is TGTGCCAGCAGGATCGGGACAGGGCTATCCTACGAGCAGTACTTC.

This chain joins TRBV6-5 and TRBJ1-6; the match to TRBD1 covers 10 bases. There are 14 residues in the CDR3. Trimming took 4 bases from V and 10 from J; bases not matched to a gene: 4. CDR1 and CDR2 from the germline V gene are MNHEY and SVGAGI. The CDR3 reads CASSSGTGVSPLHF. The CDR3, as DNA: TGTGCCAGCAGTTCCGGGACAGGGGTCTCACCCCTCCACTTT.

The V call is TRBV2, the J call TRBJ1-5, with D maybe TRBD1 (6 bases). Germline loops: CDR1 SNHLY, CDR2 FYNNEI. This CDR3 is built from 14 residues. The ends were cut back, 6 bases at V and 7 bases at J, with 16 bases in the middle. CDR3 sequence (DNA): TGTGCCAGCAGGGTAGGGACAAGGGGACAGCCCCAGCATTTT. Protein product: CASRVGTRGQPQHF.

The chain uses TRBV6-4 and TRBJ1-2, with 8 bases matching TRBD1. CDR3 length equals 13 residues. Germline CDR1 and CDR2: MRHNA and SNTAGT. V lost 10 bases to trimming and J lost 6 bases; unmatched junction nucleotides: 10. The CDR3 nucleotides read TGTGCCACGAGATGGACAGGGTCAAATGGCTACACCTTC. Amino acid sequence: CATRWTGSNGYTF.

The chain combines TRBV5-8 with TRBJ1-2; TRBD1 agrees at 11 bases. Germline CDR1 and CDR2: SGHTS and YDEGEE. The ends lost 7 bases at V and 4 bases at J; junction bases unmatched: 9. The CDR3 runs 15 residues. The CDR3 DNA reads as TGTGCCAGCGACCAAACCGGGACAGGGGGCTATGGCTACACCTTC. Amino acids: CASDQTGTGGYGYTF.

This sequence joins TRBV6-6 and TRBJ2-7, with 8 bases fitting TRBD1. The CDR3 is made up of 15 amino acids. The germline CDR1 and CDR2 sequences are MNHNY and SVGAGI (reference sequence). V lost 6 bases, J lost 0 bases, and 7 bases stayed unmatched. CDR3 sequence reads: CASRGTGLYSYEQYF. The CDR3, as DNA: TGTGCCAGCAGGGGGACAGGCCTCTACTCCTACGAGCAGTACTTC.

The chain couples TRBV4-1 to TRBJ2-3; possibly TRBD2 for D (7 bases). Trimming removed 0 bases at V and 4 bases at J, with 20 bases between. This CDR3 spans 18 amino acids. Per the germline V gene, CDR1 is MGHRA and CDR2 is YSYEKL. This CDR3 reads CASSQDPSFGGRADTQYF. CDR3 DNA: TGCGCCAGCAGCCAAGACCCATCCTTCGGGGGGCGCGCAGATACGCAGTATTTT.

The V gene is TRBV19, the J gene TRBJ2-2; D is possibly TRBD2 (7 bases). This CDR3 has 16 residues. Germline CDR1 and CDR2: LNHDA and SQIVND (reference sequence). V was shortened by 2 bases and J by 3 bases, with 13 bases between the two germline ends. CDR3 region: CASSISIGGDTGELFF. The CDR3 region has the DNA TGTGCCAGTAGTATATCGATAGGGGGGGACACCGGGGAGCTGTTTTTT.

The chain employs TRBV29-1 and TRBJ2-5, with 10 positions matching TRBD1. The CDR3 consists of 16 residues. V lost 1 base to trimming and J lost 4 bases; unmatched junction nucleotides: 9. From germline, CDR1 is SQVTM and CDR2 ANQGSEA. Written as DNA, the CDR3 is TGCAGCGTTGAAGGTTTGGAGACAGGGGGCGGAGAGACCCAGTACTTC. Its protein is CSVEGLETGGGETQYF.